The 18 T cell receptor beta chains reported below all come from one sample, sequenced in a study of T cells after yellow fever vaccination. TCRdb recomputed calls from the 5' RACE reads with MiXCR, one row per CDR3 protein. The top ten hold 14% to 15% of the sample, which has hundreds of thousands of distinct CDR3 sequences, more than 9% seen once. The sequencing used PBMCs, collected on the day of the yellow fever booster vaccination. Receptors were obtained from a man younger than 45 who received the YFV17D yellow fever vaccine.

CDR3 sequence (DNA): TGTGCCAGTAGTAGCAGGGGTTACTGGGGTGAGCAGTACTTC. Its protein is CASSSRGYWGEQYF. The chain employs TRBV19 and TRBJ2-7; D is perhaps TRBD1 (6 bases). The germline CDR1 and CDR2 sequences are LNHDA and SQIVND (reference sequence). The CDR3 is 14 residues long. Trimming cost V 4 bases and J 7 bases, with 17 bases left between them.

The chain recombines TRBV7-3 with TRBJ2-1; TRBD2 aligns across 9 bases. The CDR3 contains 15 residues. J was trimmed by 4 bases and V by 4 bases; bases with no gene match: 5. Germline CDR1 reads SGHTA; CDR2 reads FQGTGA. The CDR3 DNA reads as TGTGCCAGCAGCTCTTCTAGCGGGACTTACAATGAGCAGTTCTTC. Its translation: CASSSSSGTYNEQFF. Drawing the rest from reference TRBV7-3 and TRBJ2-1, the complete variable domain is GAGVSQTPSNKVTEKGKYVELRCDPISGHTALYWYRQSLGQGPEFLIYFQGTGAADDSGLPNDRFFAVRPEGSVSTLKIQRTERGDSAVYLCASSSSSGTYNEQFFGPGTRLTVL.

The CDR3 here is CSFLLTDGLAGRLAGTDTQYF. CDR3 nucleotides: TGCAGTTTCCTGCTAACCGATGGACTAGCGGGACGTCTGGCCGGCACAGATACGCAGTATTTT. The chain joins TRBV20-1 to TRBJ2-3, with 12 bases aligning to TRBD2. J was trimmed by 1 base and V by 8 bases; bases with no gene match: 25. Per the germline V gene, CDR1 is DFQATT and CDR2 is SNEGSKA (reference sequence). This CDR3 comprises 21 residues.

This clonotype was seen only a few times. V is TRBV7-9 and J is TRBJ1-1, with a tentative D call TRBD1 (5 bases). The CDR3 loop spans 14 amino acids. Trimming took off 4 bases at V and 11 bases at J, with 20 bases between the two ends. The germline V gene encodes CDR1 SEHNR and CDR2 FQNEAQ (reference sequence). CDR3 sequence (DNA): TGTGCCAGCAGCTACACCGGGACCCAAAATAGGGCTTTCTTT. Amino acid sequence: CASSYTGTQNRAFF. The full variable domain, in which reference TRBV7-9 and TRBJ1-1 provide the parts outside the CDR3, is DTGVSQNPRHKITKRGQNVTFRCDPISEHNRLYWYRQTLGQGPEFLTYFQNEAQLEKSRLLSDRFSAERPKGSFSTLEIQRTEQGDSAMYLCASSYTGTQNRAFFGQGTRLTVV.

This clonotype was detected ten times or more. The genes are TRBV28 and TRBJ2-2, with D possibly being TRBD1 (6 bases). Germline CDR1 is MDHEN and CDR2 is SYDVKM. This CDR3 has 14 residues. The ends were cut back, 4 bases at V and 6 bases at J, with 12 bases in the middle. CDR3 nucleotides: TGTGCCAGCAGTTCCGGACAGTTGCCCGGGGAGCTGTTTTTT. Translated: CASSSGQLPGELFF. The full variable domain, its missing parts supplied by reference TRBV28 and TRBJ2-2, is DVKVTQSSRYLVKRTGEKVFLECVQDMDHENMFWYRQDPGLGLRLIYFSYDVKMKEKGDIPEGYSVSREKKERFSLILESASTNQTSMYLCASSSGQLPGELFFGEGSRLTVL.

The chain links TRBV6-5 to TRBJ2-2; either TRBD1 or TRBD2 may fit D (5 bases each). V dropped 1 base and J dropped 2 bases, with 14 bases sitting between them. There are 17 residues in the CDR3. CDR1 and CDR2 (germline): MNHEY, SVGAGI. CDR3 DNA: TGTGCCAGCAGTTACTACCAACGGGGCCACAACACCGGGGAGCTGTTTTTT. Protein product: CASSYYQRGHNTGELFF.

This clonotype has a handful of counts. The rearrangement uses TRBV5-1 and TRBJ1-1; no reliable D call. V lost 0 bases and J lost 4, with 10 bases in between. Germline values: CDR1 SGHRS, CDR2 YFSETQ. The CDR3 length is 14 residues. CDR3 sequence (DNA): TGCGCCAGCAGCTTGGAGGGCTGGGCCACTGAAGCTTTCTTT. As protein: CASSLEGWATEAFF.

In this sample, this clonotype turned up a few times. J is TRBJ2-1 and V is TRBV15, with TRBD2 identical over 13 bases. V shed 0 bases and J 8 bases; nucleotides not matched to a gene: 7. The CDR3 covers 17 residues. Germline CDR1 reads LNHNV; CDR2 reads YYDKDF (reference sequence). The CDR3 coding sequence is TGTGCCACCAGCAGAGATCTCGGACTAGCGGGAGTCGATGAGCAGTTCTTC. This translates into CATSRDLGLAGVDEQFF. Based on the CDR3 plus reference TRBV15 and TRBJ2-1, the full variable domain is DAMVIQNPRYQVTQFGKPVTLSCSQTLNHNVMYWYQQKSSQAPKLLFHYYDKDFNNEADTPDNFQSRRPNTSFCFLDIRSPGLGDTAMYLCATSRDLGLAGVDEQFFGPGTRLTVL.

This chain links TRBV27 with TRBJ2-7; tentatively, D is TRBD2 (6 bases). The CDR3 is made up of 15 amino acids. Trimming took 1 base from V and 3 from J, leaving 13 bases between them. Germline V CDR1 and CDR2: MNHEY, SMNVEV (reference sequence). DNA of the CDR3: TGTGCCAGCAGTTTATATGGCGGGGCGAGCTACGAGCAGTACTTC. It codes for CASSLYGGASYEQYF.

This clonotype was detected a few times. The chain is built from TRBV28 and TRBJ2-1; 12 nucleotides line up with TRBD1. The CDR3 is 15 residues long. Germline V lookup: CDR1 MDHEN, CDR2 SYDVKM. Unmatched junction bases numbered 8, after V lost 7 bases and J lost 7 bases. The CDR3 is CASMSLGQGANEQFF. The CDR3 DNA follows: TGTGCCAGCATGTCTTTGGGACAGGGGGCAAATGAGCAGTTCTTC.

The rearrangement joins TRBV12-3 or TRBV12-4 to TRBJ1-6; D call uncertain. The CDR3 runs 14 residues. Between the trimmed V and J ends, which lost 5 bases and 9 bases, there was a span of 14 bases. The CDR3 DNA sequence: TGTGCCAGCAGTATCGTCGGCGGCGGTTCACCCCTCCACTTT. As protein: CASSIVGGGSPLHF.

This clonotype was found a few times. The chain has TRBV12-3 or TRBV12-4 and TRBJ2-5; 9 bases fit TRBD1. The CDR3 spans 13 residues. The V and J ends lost 8 bases and 7 bases, in that order; junction bases with no gene match: 8. Here the CDR3 DNA reads TGTGCCAGCGGTGGGGGACAGGGTCGGACCCAGTACTTC. Translated: CASGGGQGRTQYF.

The chain joins TRBV5-1 to TRBJ1-3, with D hard to call. Germline V CDR1 and CDR2: SGHRS, YFSETQ. The CDR3 is 11 residues long. Trimming removed 6 bases from V and 3 bases from J, with 4 bases in between. The CDR3 DNA follows: TGCGCCAGCACCGGTGGAAACACCATATATTTT. It specifies CASTGGNTIYF.

This clonotype has only a few counts. The chain recombines TRBV20-1 with TRBJ2-3; unclear D gene. Looked up from germline, CDR1 is DFQATT and CDR2 is SNEGSKA (reference sequence). V was clipped by 0 bases and J by 6 bases, with 4 bases between them. The CDR3 length is 11 residues. The CDR3 is CSARDLDTQYF. DNA for the CDR3: TGCAGTGCTAGAGATCTTGATACGCAGTATTTT.

This clonotype was seen a few times. V gene TRBV7-9 combines with J gene TRBJ2-5, with 7 bases that match TRBD1. Germline CDR1 SEHNR, CDR2 FQNEAQ (reference sequence). Losses at the gene ends were 5 bases for V and 5 bases for J; bases not matched to a gene: 8. The CDR3 is 14 residues long. The CDR3 loop reads CASSPNRGDETQYF. The CDR3 nucleotides read TGTGCCAGCAGCCCTAACAGGGGTGATGAGACCCAGTACTTC.

CDR3 DNA sequence: TGTGCCAGCAGCAAAGAAAATAGTAGTTTAGCGGAAACTTACCAAGAGACCCAGTACTTC. It translates to CASSKENSSLAETYQETQYF. This chain joins TRBV21-1 and TRBJ2-5; no check of the table's D call, TRBD2, against the DNA was made. TRBV21-1 is annotated as a pseudogene. CDR3 size: 20 residues.

The table lists this clonotype with a few counts. The V call is TRBV20-1, the J call TRBJ1-2, with a tentative D call TRBD1 (6 bases). CDR1 and CDR2 (germline): DFQATT, SNEGSKA (reference sequence). The V gene lost 5 bases and the J gene lost 2 bases, with 9 bases spanning the gap. The CDR3 totals 12 residues. The CDR3 coding sequence is TGCAGTGCTCCCACAGGGAACTATGGCTACACCTTC. It yields the protein CSAPTGNYGYTF.

The chain links TRBV29-1 to TRBJ2-1; perhaps D is TRBD1 or TRBD2 (5 bases each). CDR3 size: 15 residues. Germline V gene sequence: CDR1 SQVTM, CDR2 ANQGSEA. Trimming cost V 1 base and J 8 bases, with 18 bases left between them. In DNA form, the CDR3 reads TGCAGCGTTGAAGGGTGGGGGTTGCCCAGCTATGAGCAGTTCTTC. Its protein product is CSVEGWGLPSYEQFF.